These T cell receptor beta chains were read from a single sample in a study of cytomegalovirus exposure and HLA in healthy donors. Clones were read by immunoSEQ multiplex PCR, and TCRdb kept only the in-frame ones, dropping some. The sample comprises about 130,000 clones, 65% to 80% of which are singletons, and roughly 1.7% rests with the top ten. The sample comprised PBMCs. The receptors come from a human donor in good health. Both conserved end residues are part of each CDR3. Fields, in order: clone size, D gene, J gene, V gene, CDR3 DNA, CDR3 protein. D genes are given only for firm matches. The size entry is marked missing in some rows and otherwise reads once, few, many or a size class.

clone_size: .; d_call: .; j_call: TRBJ2-7; v_call: TRBV28; cdr3_nt: TGTGCCATTCGCGGGACTGCCTCCTACGAGCAGTACTTC; cdr3_aa: CAIRGTASYEQYF
clone_size: .; d_call: .; j_call: TRBJ1-1; v_call: TRBV10-3; cdr3_nt: TGTGCCATCAGTGTGGGGGGATCGAACACTGAAGCTTTCTTT; cdr3_aa: CAISVGGSNTEAFF
clone_size: .; d_call: TRBD2; j_call: TRBJ2-3; v_call: TRBV4-2; cdr3_nt: TGTGCCAGCAGCCAATCGGGGCTAGCGGGAGACTTTTTTCGCACAGATACGCAGTATTTT; cdr3_aa: CASSQSGLAGDFFRTDTQYF
clone_size: .; d_call: TRBD1; j_call: TRBJ2-7; v_call: TRBV7-7; cdr3_nt: TGTGCTAGCAGCTTAGGGACAGATTCCTACGAGCAGTACTTC; cdr3_aa: CASSLGTDSYEQYF
clone_size: .; d_call: .; j_call: TRBJ2-1; v_call: TRBV9; cdr3_nt: TGTGCCAGCAGCCCAGCGGATAGCTCCTACAATGAGCAGTTCTTC; cdr3_aa: CASSPADSSYNEQFF
clone_size: .; d_call: TRBD1; j_call: TRBJ2-2; v_call: TRBV10-3; cdr3_nt: TGTGCCATCAGGACCGGGACAGGGGACACCGGGGAGCTGTTTTTT; cdr3_aa: CAIRTGTGDTGELFF
clone_size: .; d_call: .; j_call: TRBJ1-1; v_call: TRBV14; cdr3_nt: TGTGCCAGCAGATCTTCTGGGACAAAGATGAACACTGAAGCTTTCTTT; cdr3_aa: CASRSSGTKMNTEAFF
clone_size: .; d_call: .; j_call: TRBJ2-7; v_call: TRBV7-9; cdr3_nt: TGTGCCAGCAGCTTTGAGGCAGGGTCCTACGAGCAGTACTTC; cdr3_aa: CASSFEAGSYEQYF
clone_size: .; d_call: TRBD2; j_call: TRBJ2-1; v_call: TRBV14; cdr3_nt: TGTGCCAGCAGCCTAGGGACTAGTTCCTACAATGAGCAGTTCTTC; cdr3_aa: CASSLGTSSYNEQFF
clone_size: .; d_call: .; j_call: TRBJ2-5; v_call: TRBV5-3; cdr3_nt: TGTGCCAGAAGCTTGTCCCCGGTCGAGACCCAGTACTTC; cdr3_aa: CARSLSPVETQYF
clone_size: few; d_call: TRBD1; j_call: TRBJ2-3; v_call: TRBV11-3; cdr3_nt: TGTGCCAGCACCGGACAGGGAAGCACAGATACGCAGTATTTT; cdr3_aa: CASTGQGSTDTQYF
clone_size: few; d_call: .; j_call: TRBJ1-2; v_call: TRBV14; cdr3_nt: TGTGCCAGCAGCCCCCAGGGCTATGGCTACACCTTC; cdr3_aa: CASSPQGYGYTF
clone_size: few; d_call: .; j_call: TRBJ2-7; v_call: TRBV28; cdr3_nt: TGTGCCAGCAGTTTACCGGGGTACGAGCAGTACTTC; cdr3_aa: CASSLPGYEQYF
clone_size: once; d_call: .; j_call: TRBJ1-5; v_call: TRBV6-1; cdr3_nt: TGTGCCAGCAGTAGTCAGGTCATCAATCAGCCCCAGCATTTT; cdr3_aa: CASSSQVINQPQHF
clone_size: .; d_call: TRBD1; j_call: TRBJ1-3; v_call: TRBV5-5; cdr3_nt: TGTGCCAGCAGCTTGAACAGGGGGGACACCATATATTTT; cdr3_aa: CASSLNRGDTIYF
clone_size: .; d_call: TRBD1; j_call: TRBJ2-3; v_call: TRBV28; cdr3_nt: TGTGCCAGCATCCCCGGGACAGGGGTCGCAGATACGCAGTATTTT; cdr3_aa: CASIPGTGVADTQYF
clone_size: .; d_call: TRBD2; j_call: TRBJ2-1; v_call: TRBV7-6; cdr3_nt: TGTGCCAGCAGCTGGGGACTAGCGGGAGTAAGGGGCAATGAGCAGTTCTTC; cdr3_aa: CASSWGLAGVRGNEQFF
clone_size: .; d_call: .; j_call: TRBJ2-1; v_call: TRBV2; cdr3_nt: TGTGCCAGCAGCCCCGACACAGGGATCTACAATGAGCAGTTCTTC; cdr3_aa: CASSPDTGIYNEQFF
clone_size: once; d_call: .; j_call: TRBJ2-5; v_call: TRBV4-1; cdr3_nt: TGCGCCAGCAGCCAAGATCCGGGTGAGACCCAGTACTTC; cdr3_aa: CASSQDPGETQYF
clone_size: .; d_call: TRBD1; j_call: TRBJ2-5; v_call: TRBV11-2; cdr3_nt: TGTGCCAGCAGCTTAGGACAGGGCGAGACCCAGTACTTC; cdr3_aa: CASSLGQGETQYF
clone_size: .; d_call: TRBD1; j_call: TRBJ2-3; v_call: TRBV5-1; cdr3_nt: TGCGCCAGCAGCATCGGACAGGGCACAGATACGCAGTATTTT; cdr3_aa: CASSIGQGTDTQYF
clone_size: .; d_call: .; j_call: TRBJ2-7; v_call: TRBV14; cdr3_nt: TGTGCCAGCAGCCAAGACCGAGACAGAACCCCCTACGAGCAGTACTTC; cdr3_aa: CASSQDRDRTPYEQYF
clone_size: .; d_call: TRBD1; j_call: TRBJ1-3; v_call: TRBV5-1; cdr3_nt: TGCGCCAGCAGCTCCGGAGGGGGCAAGGTGGACACCATATATTTT; cdr3_aa: CASSSGGGKVDTIYF
clone_size: .; d_call: .; j_call: TRBJ1-5; v_call: TRBV18; cdr3_nt: TGTGCCAGCTCACTGAGGGGAGGAGTAAATCAGCCCCAGCATTTT; cdr3_aa: CASSLRGGVNQPQHF
clone_size: .; d_call: .; j_call: TRBJ2-7; v_call: TRBV10-3; cdr3_nt: TGTGCCATCAGTGATCGAGGCGAGCAGTACTTC; cdr3_aa: CAISDRGEQYF
clone_size: few; d_call: TRBD1; j_call: TRBJ2-7; v_call: TRBV10-2; cdr3_nt: TGCGCCAGCAGTGAGTCTTGGACAGGGAGGACTTACGAGCAGTACTTC; cdr3_aa: CASSESWTGRTYEQYF
clone_size: .; d_call: .; j_call: TRBJ2-1; v_call: TRBV5-1; cdr3_nt: TGCGCCAGCAGCTCACAGGGCACCCTGTACAATGAGCAGTTCTTC; cdr3_aa: CASSSQGTLYNEQFF
clone_size: .; d_call: .; j_call: TRBJ2-1; v_call: TRBV2; cdr3_nt: TGTGCCAGCAGTGAACTTCGACAGGAGGAAAGGCAGTTCTTC; cdr3_aa: CASSELRQEERQFF
clone_size: .; d_call: TRBD2; j_call: TRBJ2-7; v_call: TRBV9; cdr3_nt: TGTGCCAGCAGCGTAGCGGGGACTAGCGCACACTACGAGCAGTACTTC; cdr3_aa: CASSVAGTSAHYEQYF
clone_size: .; d_call: .; j_call: TRBJ2-5; v_call: TRBV4-3; cdr3_nt: TGCGCCAGCAGCCAAGCCTGGGGACTGGGAGAGACCCAGTACTTC; cdr3_aa: CASSQAWGLGETQYF
clone_size: few; d_call: .; j_call: TRBJ2-1; v_call: TRBV12-5; cdr3_nt: TGTGCTAGTGGCTCCCTAGGGGACTACAATGAGCAGTTCTTC; cdr3_aa: CASGSLGDYNEQFF
clone_size: .; d_call: .; j_call: TRBJ2-5; v_call: TRBV7-9; cdr3_nt: TGTGCCAGCAGTTCCGCCGGGGTGAGGGAGACCCAGTACTTC; cdr3_aa: CASSSAGVRETQYF
clone_size: .; d_call: .; j_call: TRBJ1-1; v_call: TRBV21-1; cdr3_nt: TGTGCCAGCTCATCGGGGGGGCGCGAAAAAAACACTGAAGCTTTCTTT; cdr3_aa: CASSSGGREKNTEAFF
clone_size: .; d_call: TRBD2; j_call: TRBJ2-1; v_call: TRBV6-4; cdr3_nt: TGTGCCAGCAAAAGACTAGCGGGGAGTAATGAGCAGTTCTTC; cdr3_aa: CASKRLAGSNEQFF
clone_size: .; d_call: .; j_call: TRBJ1-5; v_call: TRBV4-1; cdr3_nt: TGCGCCAGCAGCCAAGAGCAGATTAGCAATCAGCCCCAGCATTTT; cdr3_aa: CASSQEQISNQPQHF
clone_size: few; d_call: .; j_call: TRBJ2-3; v_call: TRBV13; cdr3_nt: TGTGCCAGCAGCTCAGAACAACTAGGGTCCGATACGCAGTATTTT; cdr3_aa: CASSSEQLGSDTQYF
clone_size: .; d_call: TRBD2; j_call: TRBJ2-1; v_call: TRBV2; cdr3_nt: TGTGCCAGCAACCTCGGACTAGCCAATGAGCAGTTCTTC; cdr3_aa: CASNLGLANEQFF
clone_size: few; d_call: TRBD1; j_call: TRBJ1-5; v_call: TRBV29-1; cdr3_nt: TGCAGCGTACGGACAGGGGGGGACAATCAGCCCCAGCATTTT; cdr3_aa: CSVRTGGDNQPQHF
clone_size: .; d_call: .; j_call: TRBJ2-5; v_call: TRBV13; cdr3_nt: TGTGCCAGCAGCTCACGGACAGGGAGGGTAGAGACCCAGTACTTC; cdr3_aa: CASSSRTGRVETQYF
clone_size: .; d_call: TRBD1; j_call: TRBJ2-7; v_call: TRBV18; cdr3_nt: TGTGCCAGCTCGACAGGGCTAGATTACGAGCAGTACTTC; cdr3_aa: CASSTGLDYEQYF
clone_size: .; d_call: .; j_call: TRBJ2-3; v_call: TRBV11-2; cdr3_nt: TGTGCCAGCAGCTTAGATTCGAGGGCAGGTAGCACAGATACGCAGTATTTT; cdr3_aa: CASSLDSRAGSTDTQYF